This T cell receptor (beta chain) is from a study of response to subunit inactivated influenza vaccine. TCRdb reprocessed the RT-PCR reads via MiXCR and lists one record per CDR3 protein. Seen here are about half a million distinct CDR3 sequences, about 25% observed once, and the top ten hold approximately 2%. V lost 2 bases to trimming and J lost 0 bases, with 11 bases between them. This CDR3 is built from 17 residues. Germline values: CDR1 MNHEY, CDR2 SVGAGI. The sequence was obtained from a man aged 50-60 years who received an inactivated influenza vaccine. The genes are TRBV6-5 and TRBJ2-6; D is unclear. The sequenced sample was CD4+ T cells sorted from PBMCs, obtained less than 6 days after vaccination. CDR3 loop: CASSYGQFLSGANVLTF. CDR3 DNA sequence: TGTGCCAGCAGTTACGGGCAGTTCCTCTCTGGGGCCAACGTCCTGACTTTC.